Listed below are T cell receptor beta chains from one sample, sequenced in a study of blood T cells in healthy people across ages. In TCRdb, the 5' RACE reads were re-called with MiXCR into one record per CDR3 protein. The sample has roughly 800,000 distinct CDR3 sequences; nearly 60% are singletons. Sequenced: blood. Source of these receptors: a man in his thirties or forties in good health. CDR3s include the opening cysteine and the closing phenylalanine or tryptophan. D genes are given only for firm matches. Clone size appears in some rows only: once, few, many, or a class for an expanded clone.

D gene,clone size,J gene,V gene,CDR3 DNA,CDR3 protein
TRBD1,few,TRBJ2-7,TRBV20-1,TGCAGTGGGGGGACAGGGAACTCCCACGAGCAGTACTTC,CSGGTGNSHEQYF
NA,NA,TRBJ1-6,TRBV30,TGTGCCTGGGGCGGAAGCTCCTATAATTCACCCCTCCACTTT,CAWGGSSYNSPLHF
NA,NA,TRBJ1-2,TRBV7-2,TGTGCCAGCAGCCCCGGACTCCCAGGGCCATATGGCTACACCTTC,CASSPGLPGPYGYTF
NA,NA,TRBJ1-2,TRBV7-2,TGTGCCAGCAGCCGGCGAAGGGATTCCTATGGCTACACCTTC,CASSRRRDSYGYTF
NA,NA,TRBJ2-5,TRBV29-1,TGCAGCGTTGGTTACGGGGTTGGGGAGACCCAGTACTTC,CSVGYGVGETQYF
NA,few,TRBJ2-7,TRBV20-1,TGCAGTGCTACCGGGACACAACTCTACGAGCAGTACTTC,CSATGTQLYEQYF
NA,few,TRBJ1-6,TRBV9,TGTGCCAGCAGCGTGGGACGGCCGTATAATTCACCCCTCCACTTT,CASSVGRPYNSPLHF
NA,few,TRBJ2-3,TRBV29-1,TGCAGCGTTGAACCAAGTTTTAAAGATACGCAGTATTTT,CSVEPSFKDTQYF
TRBD2,NA,TRBJ2-7,TRBV28,TGTGCCAGCAGAAACGGACTAGCGGAACCCTACGAGCAGTACTTC,CASRNGLAEPYEQYF
NA,NA,TRBJ2-5,TRBV3-1,TGTGCCAGCACCCAACGGGGGGCGCAGAAGACCCAGTACTTC,CASTQRGAQKTQYF
NA,few,TRBJ1-6,TRBV20-1,TGCAGTGCTAGAGCAGGGAGAACTCTTAATTCACCCCTCCACTTT,CSARAGRTLNSPLHF
TRBD1,NA,TRBJ2-4,TRBV20-1,TGCAGTGCTACTCGTCAGGGGGCTAGGTACATTCAGTACTTC,CSATRQGARYIQYF
NA,NA,TRBJ2-1,TRBV20-1,TGCAGTGCTAGAGGACTCGTCGCCTACAATGAGCAGTTCTTC,CSARGLVAYNEQFF
TRBD2,NA,TRBJ2-1,TRBV20-1,TGCAGTGCTAGAGATCATATTCTAGCGGGGGGTTACAATGAGCAGTTCTTC,CSARDHILAGGYNEQFF
TRBD2,NA,TRBJ2-1,TRBV20-1,TGCAATGCTTCACCAATAGCGGGAGGCCACTACAATGAGCAGTTCTTC,CNASPIAGGHYNEQFF
NA,many,TRBJ2-1,TRBV2,TGTGCCAGCAGGAAGGCGGGAATGAAATACAATGAGCAGTTCTTC,CASRKAGMKYNEQFF
NA,NA,TRBJ1-5,TRBV10-3,TGTGCCATCAGTGAGTCCGGCCCTTGGGAACAGCCCCAGCATTTT,CAISESGPWEQPQHF
NA,NA,TRBJ1-5,TRBV5-6,TGTGCCAGCAGCGTCACAGGGAGCAGTCAGCCCCAGCATTTT,CASSVTGSSQPQHF
TRBD1,once,TRBJ1-1,TRBV20-1,TGCAGTGCTAGAGATTACAGGGGAGGAACTGAAGCTTTCTTT,CSARDYRGGTEAFF
NA,NA,TRBJ1-2,TRBV29-1,TGCAGCGTTGAAGGGACGGTCCATGGCTACACCTTC,CSVEGTVHGYTF
NA,NA,TRBJ2-1,TRBV5-1,TGCGCCAGCAGCTTGGGGGTCGACATTAACAATGAGCAGTTCTTC,CASSLGVDINNEQFF
TRBD1,few,TRBJ2-6,TRBV6-1,TGTGCCATCGACAGGGGGTTTGGGGCCAACGTCCTGACTTTC,CAIDRGFGANVLTF
NA,once,TRBJ1-1,TRBV7-2,TGTGCCAGCAGAACGACCTGGGACACTGAAGCTTTCTTT,CASRTTWDTEAFF
NA,few,TRBJ2-7,TRBV5-1,TGCGCCAGCAGCTTGGGACCCGGAGGGGACCAAAGCTCCTACGAGCAGTACTTC,CASSLGPGGDQSSYEQYF
TRBD1,few,TRBJ1-2,TRBV29-1,TGCAGCGTGGGTCTAGGTCAGGGGGCTGGCTACACCTTC,CSVGLGQGAGYTF
TRBD2,NA,TRBJ2-7,TRBV20-1,TGCAGTGCTGCGACTAGCGGCGCCTACGAGCAGTACTTC,CSAATSGAYEQYF
TRBD2,few,TRBJ2-1,TRBV7-2,TGTGCCAGCAGCTTACGACTAGCGGTGAATCCAGAGCAGTTCTTC,CASSLRLAVNPEQFF
NA,NA,TRBJ2-7,TRBV7-2,TGTGCCAGCAGCCTGTCAGAGCGGAGGGGCGAGCAGTACTTC,CASSLSERRGEQYF
TRBD1,NA,TRBJ2-5,TRBV6-1,TGCGCCAGCAGTGAAGCGGTGGGGACAGGGACGGAGACCCAGTACTTC,CASSEAVGTGTETQYF
NA,NA,TRBJ2-3,TRBV5-1,TGCGCCAGCAGCACGGACTACCTCACAGATACGCAGTATTTT,CASSTDYLTDTQYF
TRBD1,NA,TRBJ2-5,TRBV12-3/TRBV12-4,TGTGCCAGCAGCCTGACAGGGACCGAGCAAGAGACCCAGTACTTC,CASSLTGTEQETQYF
TRBD1,few,TRBJ2-5,TRBV29-1,TGCAGCGTTGAAGCTGCGGGACAGGGGGAGACCCAGTACTTC,CSVEAAGQGETQYF
NA,NA,TRBJ2-4,TRBV27,TGTGCCAGCAGTTTAACACCTACGGGAGTGGCCAAAAACATTCAGTACTTC,CASSLTPTGVAKNIQYF
TRBD2,few,TRBJ2-5,TRBV11-2,TGTGCCAGCAGCTTAACTAGCGTCCAAGAGACCCAGTACTTC,CASSLTSVQETQYF
TRBD2,NA,TRBJ2-1,TRBV3-1,TGTGCCAGCAGCCAAGAGGGACTAGCGGTTTACAATGAGCAGTTCTTC,CASSQEGLAVYNEQFF
TRBD2,NA,TRBJ2-7,TRBV29-1,TGCAGCGGGTTAGCGGGAAGAGCGAACGAGCAGTACTTC,CSGLAGRANEQYF
TRBD2,few,TRBJ2-5,TRBV4-2,TGTGCCAGCAGCCGAACAGCGGGGCAAGAGACCCAGTACTTC,CASSRTAGQETQYF
NA,NA,TRBJ2-7,TRBV28,TGTGCCAGCAGTTTTTTACAGGCCCCCTTCGGCGAGCAGTACTTC,CASSFLQAPFGEQYF
TRBD1,few,TRBJ2-5,TRBV12-3/TRBV12-4,TGTGCCAGCAGTAAGGGGGCATGGGAGACCCAGTACTTC,CASSKGAWETQYF
NA,NA,TRBJ2-1,TRBV9,TGTGCCAGCACCCTGGGGGGAGCCAATGAGCAGTTCTTC,CASTLGGANEQFF
NA,few,TRBJ2-7,TRBV25-1,TGTGCCAGCAGTGTCGGGCCCTACGAGCAGTACTTC,CASSVGPYEQYF
NA,NA,TRBJ2-7,TRBV7-9,TGTGCCAGCAACTTAGGTGAAGGGTCTCTAAACGAGCAGTACTTC,CASNLGEGSLNEQYF